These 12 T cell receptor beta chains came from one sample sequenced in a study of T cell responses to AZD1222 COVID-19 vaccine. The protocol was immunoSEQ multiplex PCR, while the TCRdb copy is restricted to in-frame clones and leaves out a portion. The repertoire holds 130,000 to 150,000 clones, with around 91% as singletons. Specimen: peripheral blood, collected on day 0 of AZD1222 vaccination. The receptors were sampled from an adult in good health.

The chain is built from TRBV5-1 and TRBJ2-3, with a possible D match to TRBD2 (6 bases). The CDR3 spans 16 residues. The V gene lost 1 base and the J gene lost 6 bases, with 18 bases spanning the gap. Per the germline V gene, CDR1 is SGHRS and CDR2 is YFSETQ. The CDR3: CASSLSVAGLLDTQYF. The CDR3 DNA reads TGCGCCAGCAGCTTGAGCGTCGCGGGGCTTTTGGATACGCAGTATTTT.

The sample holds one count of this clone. Here the CDR3 DNA reads TGTGCCAGCAGTGACGTAGGGAGTAAAGAGACCCAGTACTTC. Translating gives CASSDVGSKETQYF. The chain is built from TRBV25-1 and TRBJ2-5, with D possibly TRBD2 on 5 matching bases. The CDR3 contains 14 residues. The germline gives CDR1 MGHDK, CDR2 SYGVNS. The V end lost 3 bases, the J end lost 3 bases, and 11 bases lay between the germline ends.

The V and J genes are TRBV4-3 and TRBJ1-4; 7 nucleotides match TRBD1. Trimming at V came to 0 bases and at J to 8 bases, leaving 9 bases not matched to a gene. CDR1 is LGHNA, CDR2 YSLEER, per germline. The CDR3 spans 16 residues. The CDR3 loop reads CASSQDTRQGGEKLFF. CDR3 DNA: TGCGCCAGCAGCCAAGATACGAGACAGGGTGGGGAAAAACTGTTTTTT.

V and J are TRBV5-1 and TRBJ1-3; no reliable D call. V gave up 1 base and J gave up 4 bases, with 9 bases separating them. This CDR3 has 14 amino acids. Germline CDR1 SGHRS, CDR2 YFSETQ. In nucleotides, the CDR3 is TGCGCCAGCAGCTTGTCGCAGCGAGGAAACACCATATATTTT. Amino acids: CASSLSQRGNTIYF.

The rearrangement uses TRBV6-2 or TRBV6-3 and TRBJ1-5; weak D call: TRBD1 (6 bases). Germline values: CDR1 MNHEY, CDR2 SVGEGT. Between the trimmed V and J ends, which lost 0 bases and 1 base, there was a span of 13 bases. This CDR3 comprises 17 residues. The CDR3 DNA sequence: TGTGCCAGCAGTTACTCGGCGACAGGAACGAGCAATCAGCCCCAGCATTTT. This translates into CASSYSATGTSNQPQHF.

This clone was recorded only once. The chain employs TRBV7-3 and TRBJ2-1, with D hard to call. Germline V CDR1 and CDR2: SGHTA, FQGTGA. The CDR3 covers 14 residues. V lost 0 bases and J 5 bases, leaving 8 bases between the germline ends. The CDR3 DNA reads TGTGCCAGCAGCTTAACCCCTAGGGACAATGAGCAGTTCTTC. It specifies CASSLTPRDNEQFF.

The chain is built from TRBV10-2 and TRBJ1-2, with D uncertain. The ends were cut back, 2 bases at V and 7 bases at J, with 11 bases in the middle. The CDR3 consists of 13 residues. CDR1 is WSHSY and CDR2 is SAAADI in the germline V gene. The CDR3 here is CASSESSGSGYTF. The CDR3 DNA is TGCGCCAGCAGTGAGAGTTCGGGGTCTGGCTACACCTTC.

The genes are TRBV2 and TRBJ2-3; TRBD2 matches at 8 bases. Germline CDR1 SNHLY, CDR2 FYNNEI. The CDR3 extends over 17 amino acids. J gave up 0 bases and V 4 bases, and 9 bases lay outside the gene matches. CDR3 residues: CASSGALAGFSTDTQYF. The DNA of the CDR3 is TGTGCCAGCAGTGGGGCTTTAGCGGGGTTTAGCACAGATACGCAGTATTTT.

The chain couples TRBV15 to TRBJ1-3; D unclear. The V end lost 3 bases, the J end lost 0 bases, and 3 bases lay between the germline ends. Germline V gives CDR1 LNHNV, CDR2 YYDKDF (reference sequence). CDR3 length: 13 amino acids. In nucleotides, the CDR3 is TGTGCCACCAGCAGGATCTCTGGAAACACCATATATTTT. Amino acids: CATSRISGNTIYF.

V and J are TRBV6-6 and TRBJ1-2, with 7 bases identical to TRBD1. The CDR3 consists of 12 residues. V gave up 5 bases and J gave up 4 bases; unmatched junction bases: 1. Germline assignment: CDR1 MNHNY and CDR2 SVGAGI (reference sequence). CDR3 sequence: CASSGTAYGYTF. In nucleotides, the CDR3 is TGTGCCAGCAGTGGGACAGCCTATGGCTACACCTTC.

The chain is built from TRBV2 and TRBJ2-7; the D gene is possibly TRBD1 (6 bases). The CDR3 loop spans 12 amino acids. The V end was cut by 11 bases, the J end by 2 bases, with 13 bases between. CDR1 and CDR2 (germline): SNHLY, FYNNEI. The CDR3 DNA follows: TGTGCCGGGGGCCTTTCCACCTACGAGCAGTACTTC. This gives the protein CAGGLSTYEQYF.

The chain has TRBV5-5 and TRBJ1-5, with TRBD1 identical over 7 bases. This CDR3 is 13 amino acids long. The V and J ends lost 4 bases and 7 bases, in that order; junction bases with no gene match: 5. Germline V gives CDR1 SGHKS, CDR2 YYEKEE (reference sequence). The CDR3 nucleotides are TGTGCCAGCAGCCCCCTGACAGGGCAGCCCCAGCATTTT. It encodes CASSPLTGQPQHF.